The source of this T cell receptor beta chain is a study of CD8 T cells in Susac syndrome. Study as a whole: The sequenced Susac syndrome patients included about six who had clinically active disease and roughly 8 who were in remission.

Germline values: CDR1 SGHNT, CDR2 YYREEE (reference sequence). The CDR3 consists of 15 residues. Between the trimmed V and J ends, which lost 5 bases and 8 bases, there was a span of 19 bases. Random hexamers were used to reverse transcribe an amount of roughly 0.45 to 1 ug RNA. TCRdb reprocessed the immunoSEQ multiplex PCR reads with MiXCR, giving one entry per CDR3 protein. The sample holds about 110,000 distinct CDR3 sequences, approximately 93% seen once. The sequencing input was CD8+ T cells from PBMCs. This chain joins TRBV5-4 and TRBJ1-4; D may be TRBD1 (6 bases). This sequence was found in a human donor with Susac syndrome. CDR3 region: CASRDQGSGSEKLFF. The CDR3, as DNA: TGTGCCAGCAGGGATCAGGGGAGCGGAAGCGAAAAACTGTTTTTT.